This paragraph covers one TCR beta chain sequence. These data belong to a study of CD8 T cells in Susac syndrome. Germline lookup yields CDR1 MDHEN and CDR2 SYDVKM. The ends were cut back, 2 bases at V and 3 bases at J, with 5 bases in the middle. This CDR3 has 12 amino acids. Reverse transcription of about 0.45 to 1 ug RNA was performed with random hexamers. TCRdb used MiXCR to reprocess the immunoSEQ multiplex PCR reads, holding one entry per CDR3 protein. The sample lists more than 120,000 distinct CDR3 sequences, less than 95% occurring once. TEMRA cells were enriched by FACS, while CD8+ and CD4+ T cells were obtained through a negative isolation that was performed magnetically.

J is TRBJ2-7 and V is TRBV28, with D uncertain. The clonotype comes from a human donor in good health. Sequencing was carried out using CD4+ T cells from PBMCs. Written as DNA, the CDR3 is TGTGCCAGCAGTTTAAACGTCTACGAGCAGTACTTC. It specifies CASSLNVYEQYF.